The T cell receptor (beta chain) under discussion was sequenced for a study of cytomegalovirus exposure and HLA in healthy donors (dated by TCRdb to about 2017). For the study in its entirety: In an earlier analysis of fewer than 750 of the donors, around 300 Gb of sequence data and some 120 million unique TCR beta sequences from about 179 million T cells were reported. About 280 gigabases of sequencing data and 75 million to 85 million unique TCR sequences made up an early release that covered several hundred HLA-typed donors. Among the roughly 400 genotyped donors, around 81% belonged to the genetic ancestry cluster associated with self-reported Caucasian donors. The aim of the study was to test whether cataloging public T cell receptors could identify signatures of past pathogen exposure. The study used immunosequencing to profile the T cell repertoires of several hundred subjects and linked those repertoires to cytomegalovirus serostatus. A separate validation cohort of more than 100 different subjects was used in addition to the approximately 700-subject first cohort. The study combined high-throughput TCR immunosequencing, statistical association of individual TCRs with disease status, and machine learning to predict cytomegalovirus infection status. A later analysis re-examined previously published TCR beta repertoires from just over 650 donors and added high-resolution HLA genotyping to investigate patterns of TCR occurrence. In the later analysis, no new phenotypic data were used to find candidate immune exposures; instead, reliance was placed on TCR beta sequences and their occurrence across donors. An earlier analysis of several hundred of the donors applied high-throughput TCR beta sequencing to assess whether each TCR beta V gene segment acted as functional or pseudogenic. Donor age, sex, ethnicity and CMV serostatus were compiled together with the repertoire data. A later genetic analysis took genome-wide SNP genotypes for about 55% of the 666 donors and used that subset as a discovery cohort. All discovery cohort repertoires had been generated using a single sequencing platform. HLA typing covered class I and class II loci at four-digit resolution. Typing coverage differed by locus: A, B, C, DRB1 and DQB1 were typed in about 620-630 donors, DQA1 in 522, DPA1 in 600 to 610, and DPB1 in 472. Four or five DR-DQ haplotypes were treated as single units for association and clustering because of strong linkage in the cohort. Among some 410 genotyped donors of the cohort, an average of around 250,000 unique TCR beta nucleotide sequences was sequenced per donor, of which roughly 17% were non-productive.

With regard to this clone: There is no known antigen for this receptor. No clone much larger than this one lies a single base away; base qualities are absent.

The CDR3 runs 13 amino acids, cysteine and phenylalanine included. Only the CDR3 portion is preserved as DNA: 39 bases, with reading frame beginning at the first base. The germline V gene gives CDR1 as MNHNS and CDR2 as SASEGT. Compared with germline, V lacks 5 bases and J lacks 4 bases; bases without a gene match: 3. The paper as a whole reports these results and caveats: Assigning TCR associations to individual alleles was difficult when HLA alleles, especially DR and DQ, strongly co-occurred. Most TCR sequences were seen in very few donors, while some public TCRs were found in many individuals. Because some donors lacked HLA typing at each locus, the association tests relied only on the typed subset. Linkage disequilibrium might explain the correlated functional status among segregating V segments, but an unknown experimental factor could not be excluded. Only TCR beta chains were sequenced in this cohort, and the absence of alpha or paired-chain data limited detectable features. Several of the top co-occurrence clusters appeared to be linked to parvovirus B19, influenza, CMV and Epstein-Barr virus, according to a later analysis. In a later genetic analysis, a missense DCLRE1C variant was associated with V-gene and J-gene trimming of TCR beta chains, and the association was replicated in an independent cohort. The study listed 164 TCR beta chains as associated with cytomegalovirus. A group of highly shared sequence variants was considered likely to be a technical artifact of the sequencing pipeline. The only immune exposure information available for the cohort was CMV serostatus. In an earlier analysis of about 600 of the donors, most TCR beta V segments appeared in productive rearrangements about 87% or about 30% of the time, broadly matching IMGT annotations. Compared with equally common non-associated chains, HLA-associated TCR beta chains in a later analysis were more clonally expanded and had lower generation probabilities. A further reported finding was that TCR beta sequences accurately predicted the HLA-A and HLA-B alleles for most subjects in the first cohort. The authors suggested that the approach could potentially be generalized to other disease states and immunological phenotypes. A later analysis found that most CMV-associated TCR beta chains appeared HLA-restricted, with HLA associations seemingly driven largely by CMV exposure. The earlier analysis of around 600 of the donors excluded 15 to 20 rarely observed V segments, including chromosome 9 orphons, because counts were too low. According to a later genetic analysis, donors in an Asian-associated ancestry cluster had fewer N-insertions in productive TCRs than the approximately 700-donor mean. The classifier was reported to diagnose cytomegalovirus status with high specificity and sensitivity in both the original and validation cohorts. In a later analysis, about 16,000 TCR beta sequences were associated with specific HLA alleles at a false discovery rate of 0.05. Because the 87-base-pair reads could not distinguish some IMGT-functional V segments, including TRBV6-2 and TRBV6-3, those segments were excluded. In a later analysis, TCR association rates were found to vary across HLA loci, with the most associated TCRs seen for DRB1 alleles and the fewest for HLA-C alleles. A few of the identified cytomegalovirus-associated TCR beta chains were confirmed in vitro to be specific for cytomegalovirus antigens. Presence/absence analyses assumed roughly uniform sequencing depth across donors, an assumption that may not hold.

The cohort comprised around 690 healthy bone marrow donors. All cohort members were sampled while nominally healthy, although unrecorded immune exposures were likely present. The donor tested CMV seronegative and was one of the 352 seronegative cohort members. A peripheral blood sample was provided by each donor, and peripheral blood mononuclear cells were used for TCR beta sequencing. Genomic DNA extraction from the blood cell samples was performed with the Qiagen DNeasy Blood Extraction Kit. Receptor amplification or capture employed the immunoSEQ multiplex PCR assay. A mixture of 60 forward primers for TCR Vbeta segments and 13 reverse primers for TCR Jbeta segments was used in the multiplex PCR. The CDR3 region of rearranged TCR beta genes was amplified from genomic DNA with a multiplex PCR assay. The amplified TCR beta libraries were sequenced on the Illumina HiSeq System as 87-base-pair reads. The study's own analysis went as follows. A later analysis tallied roughly 78 million unique TCR beta chains across the 640 or so repertoires, and around 9.9 million of those chains were shared by two or more donors. Raw reads were error-corrected and collapsed into unique sequences by a nearest-neighbor algorithm in which closely related sequences were merged to remove PCR and sequencing errors. To assign V, D and J gene segments, CDR3 sequences were aligned to IMGT reference sequences. For a sequence to be retained, a match of at least six nucleotides to both a V gene segment and a J gene segment was required. A rearrangement was called productive if the CDR3 had no stop codons and remained in frame with V and J, and every other rearrangement was called non-productive. CDR3 was defined by IMGT convention, running from the second conserved V-encoded cysteine to the conserved J-encoded phenylalanine. In an earlier analysis of around 570 of the donors, sequences lacking an unambiguous match to a single V gene segment were excluded. In an earlier analysis of several hundred of the donors, V segments were called functional above 56.7% productive rearrangements and were called segregating when the between-donor standard deviation exceeded 5%. To diagnose cytomegalovirus status from the catalog of TCR beta chain sequences, a statistical classification framework was built. In a later analysis, TCR nucleotide sequences were compared against IMGT/GENE-DB human TR gene sequences so that V and J genes could be assigned. A later analysis assigned CDR3 sequences and most-parsimonious VDJ recombination scenarios with the TCRdist pipeline. A later analysis defined each TCR beta chain by its CDR3 amino acid sequence plus V-gene family, and excluded reads lacking a unique V-gene family. A later analysis removed 592 highly shared, low-generation-probability nucleotide sequences to deal with suspected cross-contamination and a sequencing artifact. A later analysis calculated a clonal expansion index for each public chain from normalized within-repertoire ranks of inferred template counts. A later analysis computed generation probabilities with a VDJ recombination model fitted to out-of-frame rearrangements, and checked the results against IGoR. A later analysis scored TCR-TCR, TCR-HLA and TCR-CMV co-occurrence with hypergeometric tests, applying a repertoire-size bias correction to TCR pairs. In a later analysis, false discovery rates were estimated by permuting HLA or CMV assignments 20 times. In a later analysis, co-occurring TCRs were grouped using DBSCAN, and TCRdist sequence similarity was added for clustering within HLA-allele-positive subsets. For co-occurrence clustering, repertoires with fewer than 30,000 or more than 120,000 public chains were excluded, along with roughly 5 repertoires with anomalous nucleotide sharing. The source is immuneACCESS, and TCRdb retained only in-frame sequences with V and J called. Part of the clones is not carried over; for the studies checked, unresolved V genes explain less than half of this, and the remainder is unexplained. The D gene and trimming were derived from the DNA, and the V and J assignments and clone size from that table. The sample data list about 260,000 clones, and about 66% of these were observed just once. Under 3% of the sample goes to the ten largest clones.

The sequence joins TRBV6-1 to TRBJ2-7; 9 middle bases align to TRBD1. The sequence came from a female donor in good health and CMV-seronegative. The sequenced sample was PBMCs. Here the CDR3 is given as CASSRDREYEQYF. DNA sequence: TGTGCCAGCAGTCGGGACAGGGAATACGAGCAGTACTTC.